The entry below gives a single T cell receptor (beta chain) sequence along with its context. Its cognate antigen is unknown. The PCR had 60 Vbeta and 13 Jbeta primers. Only in-frame clones appear in the TCRdb table, and some are missing; sequencing was by immunoSEQ multiplex PCR. The data include around 45,000 clones; the top ten clones carry about a sixth. The entry originates in a study of cytomegalovirus exposure and HLA in healthy donors. Whole-study results and caveats: As immune exposure information, only CMV serostatus was available.

CDR3 length equals 15 residues. Per germline, CDR1 MRHNA and CDR2 SNTAGT. V was pared by 0 bases and J by 4 bases, with 4 bases of the junction left unmatched. The clonotype originates from a male donor in good health and CMV-seronegative. Sequenced material: PBMCs. V usage is TRBV6-4 and J usage is TRBJ2-3, with 7 positions matching TRBD1. The DNA of the CDR3 is TGTGCCAGCAGTGACTCGAGGCAGGGGGCAGATACGCAGTATTTT. Amino acid sequence: CASSDSRQGADTQYF.